This entry describes one TCR beta chain. The TCR-sequenced patients were three responders to pembrolizumab. The repertoire was sequenced with immunoSEQ multiplex PCR; TCRdb's copy has only in-frame clones and lacks some. The sample records about 14,000 clones, 84% being singletons. These data originate in a study of PD-1 blockade in mismatch repair-deficient tumors. The CDR3 sequence is 17 residues long. The V end was cut by 4 bases, the J end by 2 bases, with 19 bases between. The clonotype originates from an adult with mismatch repair-deficient cancer. The chain combines TRBV5-3 with TRBJ1-3; perhaps TRBD1 as D (5 bases). TRBV5-3 is classed as an ORF, of uncertain function. Sample: PBMCs, taken 14 weeks after starting pembrolizumab. The CDR3 spells CARSPVPGGEPGNTIYF. The CDR3, as DNA: TGTGCCAGAAGCCCCGTACCGGGGGGAGAGCCTGGAAACACCATATATTTT.